The entry below describes one T cell receptor (beta chain). This clonotype was observed a few times. Its antigen is not yet known. Qualities for individual bases were not recorded, and no much larger clone is one base off. These data originate in a study of Graves' ophthalmopathy and Graves' hyperthyroidism (dated by TCRdb to the late 2010s). As for the study more broadly: Peripheral blood was collected at initial diagnosis, prior to any treatment. To tell Graves' ophthalmopathy apart from Graves' hyperthyroidism, and to predict which patients would progress to ophthalmopathy, the study relied on TCR beta repertoire signatures. The independent validation cohort included under 20 hyperthyroidism patients plus 17 patients who later progressed from hyperthyroidism to ophthalmopathy. In several hyperthyroidism patients, the T-cell repertoires found in thyroid tissue were compared with those found in blood. To explore V-J signatures distinguishing ophthalmopathy from hyperthyroidism, a discovery set of roughly 100 patients (43 ophthalmopathy, some 57 stable hyperthyroidism) was enrolled. After sampling, hyperthyroidism patients received methimazole starting at 30 mg daily, and ophthalmopathy patients received high-dose intravenous methylprednisolone. In total, 135 blood samples were TCR-sequenced: 40 to 45 ophthalmopathy, some 72 hyperthyroidism and approximately 17 hyperthyroidism-to-ophthalmopathy patients.

TCR beta CDR3 regions were amplified from RNA transcripts for repertoire sequencing. HTBI primers and the Qiagen OneStep RT-PCR kit were used in a first-round RT-PCR, which was followed by a second-round multiplex PCR, size selection and purification. Libraries were sequenced on an Illumina HiSeq2000 using paired-end 100 bp reads. In the source study's methods: Reads were processed with SOAPnuke, discarding reads with adapters, uncalled bases, mean Phred below 15, or no exact constant-primer or identifier match. High-quality paired reads were merged with COPE v1.2.5. Each unique nucleotide sequence was treated as a clonotype, and MiTCR v1.1 was used to align the clonotypes to the IMGT TRB V, D and J references. Analysis was restricted to V-J combinations with a frequency above 0.0001, which covered 99.2% of repertoires. For each V-J combination, a TCR clonal expansion and chaos score was defined as F50 clonal expansion divided by the chaos observed in the TCRdist matrix. Features were reduced by Welch's t-statistics and random forest to approximately 12 V-J combinations, which fed a naive Bayes classifier. The Morisita-Horn index was used to measure how similar the thyroid and blood repertoires were. TCRdb cleaned the public reads at Q25 with fastp, built clones with MiXCR and kept in-frame beta chains. Rows are unified per CDR3 protein, each entry keeping the most common DNA and genes. These V and J calls originate from TCRdb's pipeline instead of the authors' own analysis. Counted in this sample were some 750,000 distinct CDR3 sequences; around 40% of them appeared once. The ten largest clones represent 44% of the sample.

Ophthalmopathy patients were characterized by moderately to severely active disease, a Clinical Activity Score of at least 3, a NOSPECS grade of at least 4, and a disease duration under 3 months. Patients with other autoimmune diseases, uncontrolled infections, pregnancy or lactation were excluded. Diagnosis was based on clinical symptoms, serum thyroxine, TRAb, thyroid ultrasound and orbital computed tomography. PBMCs were isolated from about 9 ml of fresh peripheral blood by Ficoll-Paque density gradient centrifugation. Trizol reagent was used to extract the total RNA, and its quality was then checked on an Agilent 2100 Bioanalyzer. Broad study findings and their caveats: Sample size was not predetermined statistically, and investigators were not blinded to group allocation. Most expanded thyroid clonotypes with frequency above 0.001 were also detected in blood, suggesting blood repertoires may reflect the thyroid immune response. Ophthalmopathy was separated from stable hyperthyroidism by the 13-signature model with around 88% sensitivity and less than 82% specificity in cross-validation and with 80%/75% in the test set. In validation, the model predicted ophthalmopathy progression with 70.59% sensitivity and approximately 78% specificity; roughly 12 predicted patients were CT-confirmed with GO in a median of approximately 6.2 months.

The specimen was peripheral blood. The clonotype was recovered from an adult man with Graves' ophthalmopathy.

The nucleotides are TGCAGTGCTAGAGGCAGTCCTCTCGAGACCCAGTACTTC. It codes for CSARGSPLETQYF. This sequence uses TRBV20-1 and TRBJ2-5, with the D gene not clear enough to name. The CDR3, cysteine through phenylalanine, is 13 amino acids long. The only DNA kept is the CDR3, 39 bases in frame from the first base. According to the germline V gene (reference sequence), CDR1 reads DFQATT and CDR2 reads SNEGSKA. V lost 1 base and J lost 5 bases; the stretch between them is 11 bases long.